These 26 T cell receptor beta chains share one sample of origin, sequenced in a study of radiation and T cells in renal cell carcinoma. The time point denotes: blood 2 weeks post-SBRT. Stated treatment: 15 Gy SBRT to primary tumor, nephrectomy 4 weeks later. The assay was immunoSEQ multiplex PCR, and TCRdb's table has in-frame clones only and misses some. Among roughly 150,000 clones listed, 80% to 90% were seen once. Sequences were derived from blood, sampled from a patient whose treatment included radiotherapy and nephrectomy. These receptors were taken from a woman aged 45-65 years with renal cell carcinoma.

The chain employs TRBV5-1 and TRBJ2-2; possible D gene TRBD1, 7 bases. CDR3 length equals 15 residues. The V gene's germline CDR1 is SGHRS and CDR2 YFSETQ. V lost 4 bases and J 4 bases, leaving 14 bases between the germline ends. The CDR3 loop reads CASSLEGAGTGELFF. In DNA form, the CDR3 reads TGCGCCAGCAGCCTGGAGGGGGCTGGCACCGGGGAGCTGTTTTTT.

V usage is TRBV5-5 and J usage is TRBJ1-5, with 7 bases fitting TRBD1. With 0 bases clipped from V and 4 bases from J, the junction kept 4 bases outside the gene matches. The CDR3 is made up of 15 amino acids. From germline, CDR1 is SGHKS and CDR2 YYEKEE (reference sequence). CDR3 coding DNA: TGTGCCAGCAGCTTGGGGGGGACAGATAATCAGCCCCAGCATTTT. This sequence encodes CASSLGGTDNQPQHF.

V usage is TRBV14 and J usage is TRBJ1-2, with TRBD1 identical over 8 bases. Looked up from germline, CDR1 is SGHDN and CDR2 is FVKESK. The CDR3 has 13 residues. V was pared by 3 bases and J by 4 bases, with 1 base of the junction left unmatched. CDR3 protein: CASSQDRAYGYTF. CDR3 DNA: TGTGCCAGCAGCCAGGACAGGGCCTATGGCTACACCTTC.

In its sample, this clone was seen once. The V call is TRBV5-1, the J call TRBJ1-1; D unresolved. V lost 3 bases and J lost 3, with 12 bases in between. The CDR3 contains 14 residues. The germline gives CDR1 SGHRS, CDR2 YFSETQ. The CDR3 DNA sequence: TGCGCCAGCAGCTCGCCGGGTAGGGACACTGAAGCTTTCTTT. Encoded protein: CASSSPGRDTEAFF.

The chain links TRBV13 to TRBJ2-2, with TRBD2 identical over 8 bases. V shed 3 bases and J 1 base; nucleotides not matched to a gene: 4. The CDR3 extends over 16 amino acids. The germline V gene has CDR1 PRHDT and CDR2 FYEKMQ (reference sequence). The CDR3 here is CASSFRTSQNTGELFF. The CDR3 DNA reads TGTGCCAGCAGCTTTAGGACTAGCCAGAACACCGGGGAGCTGTTTTTT.

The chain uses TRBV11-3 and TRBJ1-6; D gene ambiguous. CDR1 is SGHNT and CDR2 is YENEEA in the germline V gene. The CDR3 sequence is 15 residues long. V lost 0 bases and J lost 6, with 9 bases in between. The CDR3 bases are TGTGCCAGCAGCTTAGATTCGGGGAGTAATTCACCCCTCCACTTT. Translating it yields CASSLDSGSNSPLHF.

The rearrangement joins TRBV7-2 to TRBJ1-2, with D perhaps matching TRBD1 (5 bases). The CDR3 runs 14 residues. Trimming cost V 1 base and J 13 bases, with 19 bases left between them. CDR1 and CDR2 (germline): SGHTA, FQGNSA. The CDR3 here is CASSLVGGLIGVTF. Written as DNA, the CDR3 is TGTGCCAGCAGCTTAGTGGGGGGACTAATAGGGGTCACCTTC.

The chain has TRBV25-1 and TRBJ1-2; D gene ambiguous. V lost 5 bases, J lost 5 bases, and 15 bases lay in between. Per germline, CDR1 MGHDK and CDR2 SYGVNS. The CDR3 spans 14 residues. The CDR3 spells CASSPFGPQYGYTF. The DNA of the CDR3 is TGTGCCAGCAGTCCGTTTGGGCCTCAGTATGGCTACACCTTC.

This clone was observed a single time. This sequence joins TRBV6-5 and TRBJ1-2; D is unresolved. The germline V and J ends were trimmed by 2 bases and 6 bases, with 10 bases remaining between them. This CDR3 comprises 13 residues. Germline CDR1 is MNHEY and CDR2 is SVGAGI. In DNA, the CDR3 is TGTGCCAGCAGTTACGATTGGCTTGATGGCTACACCTTC. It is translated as CASSYDWLDGYTF.

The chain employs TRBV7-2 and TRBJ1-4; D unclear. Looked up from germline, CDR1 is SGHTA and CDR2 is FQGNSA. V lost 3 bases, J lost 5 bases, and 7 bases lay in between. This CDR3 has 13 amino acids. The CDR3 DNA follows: TGTGCCAGCAGCTTCAGACGGAATGAAAAACTGTTTTTT. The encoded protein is CASSFRRNEKLFF. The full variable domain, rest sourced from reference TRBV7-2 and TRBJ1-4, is GAGVSQSPSNKVTEKGKDVELRCDPISGHTALYWYRQSLGQGLEFLIYFQGNSAPDKSGLPSDRFSAERTGGSVSTLTIQRTQQEDSAVYLCASSFRRNEKLFFGSGTQLSVL.

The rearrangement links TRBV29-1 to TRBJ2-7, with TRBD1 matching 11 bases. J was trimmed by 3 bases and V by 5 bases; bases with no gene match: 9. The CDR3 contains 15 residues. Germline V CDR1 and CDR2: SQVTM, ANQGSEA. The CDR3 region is CSVSQGDRGIYEQYF. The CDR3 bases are TGCAGCGTTTCCCAGGGGGACAGGGGGATCTACGAGCAGTACTTC.

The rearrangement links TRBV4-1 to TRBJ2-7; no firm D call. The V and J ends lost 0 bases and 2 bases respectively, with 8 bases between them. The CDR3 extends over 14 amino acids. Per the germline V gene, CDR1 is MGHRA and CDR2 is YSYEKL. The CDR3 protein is CASSQETVPYEQYF. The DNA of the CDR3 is TGCGCCAGCAGCCAAGAGACGGTACCCTACGAGCAGTACTTC.

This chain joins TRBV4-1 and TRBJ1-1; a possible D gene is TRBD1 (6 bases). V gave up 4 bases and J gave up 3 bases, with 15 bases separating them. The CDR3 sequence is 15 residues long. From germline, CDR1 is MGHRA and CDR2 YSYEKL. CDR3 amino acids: CASSRLRGEDTEAFF. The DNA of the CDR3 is TGCGCCAGCAGCCGGTTAAGGGGGGAGGACACTGAAGCTTTCTTT.

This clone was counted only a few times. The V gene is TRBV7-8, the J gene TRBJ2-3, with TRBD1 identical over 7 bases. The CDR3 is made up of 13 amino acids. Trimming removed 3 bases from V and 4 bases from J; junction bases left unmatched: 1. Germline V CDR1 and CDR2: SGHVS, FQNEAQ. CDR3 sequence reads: CASSFGQADTQYF. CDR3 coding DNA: TGTGCCAGCAGCTTCGGACAGGCAGATACGCAGTATTTT.

For the CDR3, the DNA is TGTGCCAGCAGCTTAGGGGTAGCGAGAGGAGAGACCCAGTACTTC. It translates to CASSLGVARGETQYF. V and J are TRBV7-2 and TRBJ2-5, with D tentatively TRBD2 (5 bases). Germline CDR1 reads SGHTA; CDR2 reads FQGNSA. The CDR3 has 15 amino acids. Deletions cut 1 base from V and 4 bases from J, with 13 bases between.

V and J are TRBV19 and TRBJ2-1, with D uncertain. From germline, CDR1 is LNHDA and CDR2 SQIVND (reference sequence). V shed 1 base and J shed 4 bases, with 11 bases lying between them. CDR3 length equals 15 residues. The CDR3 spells CASSIGSLLYNEQFF. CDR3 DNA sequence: TGTGCCAGTAGTATAGGTTCCCTCCTTTACAATGAGCAGTTCTTC. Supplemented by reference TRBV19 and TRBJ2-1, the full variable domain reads DGGITQSPKYLFRKEGQNVTLSCEQNLNHDAMYWYRQDPGQGLRLIYYSQIVNDFQKGDIAEGYSVSREKKESFPLTVTSAQKNPTAFYLCASSIGSLLYNEQFFGPGTRLTVL.

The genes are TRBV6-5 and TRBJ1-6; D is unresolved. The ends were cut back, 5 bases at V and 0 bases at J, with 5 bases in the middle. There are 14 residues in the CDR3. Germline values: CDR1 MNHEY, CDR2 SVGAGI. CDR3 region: CASSRSSYNSPLHF. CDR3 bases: TGTGCCAGCAGTCGGAGCTCCTATAATTCACCCCTCCACTTT.

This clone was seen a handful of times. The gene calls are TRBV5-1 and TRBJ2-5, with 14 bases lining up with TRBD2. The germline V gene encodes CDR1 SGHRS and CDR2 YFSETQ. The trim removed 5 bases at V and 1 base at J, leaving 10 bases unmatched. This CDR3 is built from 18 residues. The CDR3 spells CASSSSGLAGVRQETQYF. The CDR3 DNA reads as TGCGCCAGCAGTTCCTCGGGACTAGCGGGGGTTCGCCAAGAGACCCAGTACTTC.

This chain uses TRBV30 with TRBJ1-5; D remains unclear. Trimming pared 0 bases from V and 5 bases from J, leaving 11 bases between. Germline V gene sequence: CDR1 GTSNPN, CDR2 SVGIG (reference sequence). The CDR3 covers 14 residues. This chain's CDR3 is CAWSVDNSYQPQHF. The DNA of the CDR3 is TGTGCCTGGAGTGTAGACAACTCATATCAGCCCCAGCATTTT.

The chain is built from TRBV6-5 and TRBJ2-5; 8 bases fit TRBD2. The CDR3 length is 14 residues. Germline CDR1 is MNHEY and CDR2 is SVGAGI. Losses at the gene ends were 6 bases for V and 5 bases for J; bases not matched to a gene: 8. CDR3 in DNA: TGTGCCAGCAGCCCGCCCGGGACTAGGGAGACCCAGTACTTC. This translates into CASSPPGTRETQYF.

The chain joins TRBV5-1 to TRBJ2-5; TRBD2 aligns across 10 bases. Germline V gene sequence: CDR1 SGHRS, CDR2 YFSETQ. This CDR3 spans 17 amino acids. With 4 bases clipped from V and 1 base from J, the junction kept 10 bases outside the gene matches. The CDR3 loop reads CASSQGGSGGIQETQYF. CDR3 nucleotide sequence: TGCGCCAGCAGCCAGGGAGGTAGCGGGGGGATCCAAGAGACCCAGTACTTC.

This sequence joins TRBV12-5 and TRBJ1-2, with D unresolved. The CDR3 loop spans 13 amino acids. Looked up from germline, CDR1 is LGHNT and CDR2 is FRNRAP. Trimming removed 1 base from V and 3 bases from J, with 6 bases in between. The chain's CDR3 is CASGLAVDYGYTF. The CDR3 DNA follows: TGTGCTAGTGGTTTGGCAGTTGACTATGGCTACACCTTC. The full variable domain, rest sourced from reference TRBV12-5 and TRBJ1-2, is DARVTQTPRHKVTEMGQEVTMRCQPILGHNTVFWYRQTMMQGLELLAYFRNRAPLDDSGMPKDRFSAEMPDATLATLKIQPSEPRDSAVYFCASGLAVDYGYTFGSGTRLTVV.

CDR3 amino acids: CASSFLRESEAFF. In DNA, the CDR3 is TGTGCCAGCAGCTTTTTAAGGGAGTCTGAAGCTTTCTTT. The chain uses TRBV7-2 and TRBJ1-1; D unresolved. Germline V gives CDR1 SGHTA, CDR2 FQGNSA. V was pared by 3 bases and J by 6 bases, with 11 bases between. The CDR3 is 13 amino acids.

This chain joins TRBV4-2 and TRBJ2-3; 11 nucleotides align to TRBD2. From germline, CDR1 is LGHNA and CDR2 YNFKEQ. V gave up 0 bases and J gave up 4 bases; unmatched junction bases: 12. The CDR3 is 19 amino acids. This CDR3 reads CASSQDLLAGGPHADTQYF. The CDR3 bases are TGTGCCAGCAGCCAAGATCTTTTAGCGGGGGGGCCTCACGCAGATACGCAGTATTTT.

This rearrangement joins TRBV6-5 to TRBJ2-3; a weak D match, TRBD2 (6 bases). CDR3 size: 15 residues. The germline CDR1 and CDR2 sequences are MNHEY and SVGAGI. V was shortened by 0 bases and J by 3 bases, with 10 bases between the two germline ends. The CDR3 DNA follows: TGTGCCAGCAGTTACTCACTCCTAGCGACAGATACGCAGTATTTT. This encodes CASSYSLLATDTQYF.

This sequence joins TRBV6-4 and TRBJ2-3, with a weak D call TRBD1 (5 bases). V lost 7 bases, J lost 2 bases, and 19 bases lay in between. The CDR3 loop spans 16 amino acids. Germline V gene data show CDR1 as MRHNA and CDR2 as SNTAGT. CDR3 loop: CASKVKDIPDTDTQYF. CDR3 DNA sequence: TGTGCCAGCAAGGTGAAGGACATCCCCGACACAGATACGCAGTATTTT.